The rows below give T cell receptor beta chains drawn from one sample of a study of identical twins. Each CDR3 protein gets one entry after TCRdb re-called the 5' RACE reads with MiXCR. Among 1.5 million to 2 million distinct CDR3 sequences listed, about 31% were seen once. Specimen: cord blood. The origin of the receptors is a newborn girl in good health. The CDR3 runs from the conserved cysteine through the conserved F or W. A D gene is named only where the DNA matches it firmly. Size tells how often a clone was seen (once, few, many) or the class of an expanded clone, and some rows leave it out.

j_call clone_size d_call v_call cdr3_nt cdr3_aa
TRBJ2-3 . TRBD2 TRBV9 TGTGCCAGCACCCAAGGTACTAGCGGGAGTAATACGCAGTATTTT CASTQGTSGSNTQYF
TRBJ2-4 few TRBD1 TRBV15 TGTGCCACCAGCAGAGGGACAGGGGGCATTCAGTACTTC CATSRGTGGIQYF
TRBJ2-1 few TRBD2 TRBV4-2 TGTGCCAGCAGCCACCGATTTAGCGGGAAAGGGAACAATGAGCAGTTCTTC CASSHRFSGKGNNEQFF
TRBJ2-2 few TRBD2 TRBV7-8 TGTGCCAGCACCCCTGGACTAGCCGGGTATACCGGGGAGCTGTTTTTT CASTPGLAGYTGELFF
TRBJ2-2 . TRBD1 TRBV25-1 TGTGCCAGCAGTGAAATAAGGGACAGGACACCGAACACCGGGGAGCTGTTTTTT CASSEIRDRTPNTGELFF
TRBJ2-1 . TRBD2 TRBV20-1 TGCAGTGCTAGGCTAGCGGGCTCCCCCGTGCAGTTCTTC CSARLAGSPVQFF
TRBJ2-5 few TRBD2 TRBV5-6 TGTGCCAGCAGCCCCACAGCGGGAGCCGGGAGAGAGACCCAGTACTTC CASSPTAGAGRETQYF
TRBJ2-1 . . TRBV6-6 TGTGCCAGCAGTTACCAAGGAACGTACAATGAGCAGTTCTTC CASSYQGTYNEQFF
TRBJ1-2 few . TRBV20-1 TGCAGTGCTAGAGAAACAGGGATGCCGAACTATGGCTACACCTTC CSARETGMPNYGYTF
TRBJ1-5 . . TRBV15 TGTGCCACCAGCAGAGATCTGGCAGGTGGTCAGCCCCAGCATTTT CATSRDLAGGQPQHF
TRBJ1-2 few TRBD1 TRBV4-1 TGCGCCAGCAGCCAAGTTCCAGGGGGCGGCTATGGCTACACCTTC CASSQVPGGGYGYTF
TRBJ1-6 . . TRBV7-9 TGTGCCAGCAGCTTCACAAGGGGAAGCTCCTATAATTCACCCCTCCACTTT CASSFTRGSSYNSPLHF
TRBJ2-4 few . TRBV24-1 TGTGCCACCAGTGATTTCGGGAAAAACATTCAGTACTTC CATSDFGKNIQYF
TRBJ2-3 . . TRBV4-2 TGTGCCAGCAGCCAAGGGTTTGGCGCAGATACGCAGTATTTT CASSQGFGADTQYF
TRBJ1-4 . . TRBV14 TGTGCCAGCAGCCGTCACGTGGGGTCAACTAATGAAAAACTGTTTTTT CASSRHVGSTNEKLFF
TRBJ2-3 . TRBD2 TRBV4-1 TGCGCCAGCAGCCAAGGCCTCTTAGCGGGGGCTAGAGATACGCAGTATTTT CASSQGLLAGARDTQYF
TRBJ2-7 many . TRBV29-1 TGCAGCGTTGGGCAGCTCTCCTACGAGCAGTACTTC CSVGQLSYEQYF
TRBJ2-1 . TRBD2 TRBV19 TGTGCCAGTAGTATAGGGGGGACTAGTGCTTACAATGAGCAGTTCTTC CASSIGGTSAYNEQFF
TRBJ1-2 few TRBD1 TRBV3-1 TGTGCCAGCAGCCACCGGACAGGGGATAAAAGCTACACCTTC CASSHRTGDKSYTF
TRBJ1-5 . TRBD1 TRBV5-5 TGTTCCAGCAGCTTGAGGGGGCTTGGTAGCAATCAGCCCCAGCATTTT CSSSLRGLGSNQPQHF
TRBJ2-2 . TRBD2 TRBV28 TGTGCCGCCGACGTAGCGGGAGGGCCGAACACCGGGGAGCTGTTTTTT CAADVAGGPNTGELFF
TRBJ2-3 few . TRBV28 TGTGCCAGCAGTACTCCTGGGGGGGATACGCAGTATTTT CASSTPGGDTQYF
TRBJ2-1 few . TRBV7-9 TGTGCCAGCAGCCGACTCCATCTGGGTGAGCAGTTCTTC CASSRLHLGEQFF
TRBJ2-3 . . TRBV4-2 TGTGCCAGCAGCCAAGTCGGGAGCCTCAATGGAGATACGCAGTATTTT CASSQVGSLNGDTQYF
TRBJ1-2 few . TRBV20-1 TGCAGTGCTATTAAACGGGCACTGAACTATGGCTACACCTTC CSAIKRALNYGYTF
TRBJ2-5 few TRBD1 TRBV7-7 TGTGCTAGCAGCTTAGATCCTGGACAGGGTCATATAGAGACCCAGTACTTC CASSLDPGQGHIETQYF
TRBJ2-4 few TRBD2 TRBV11-2 TGTGCCAGCAGCTTAGACCTAGCGGGAGTCAAAAACATTCAGTACTTC CASSLDLAGVKNIQYF
TRBJ2-6 many . TRBV20-1 TGCAGTGCTAGAGAAGGACATTCTGGGGCCAACGTCCTGACTTTC CSAREGHSGANVLTF
TRBJ2-4 few . TRBV20-1 TGCAGTGCTAGAGATAGCAGCATTCAGTACTTC CSARDSSIQYF
TRBJ2-7 few TRBD1 TRBV6-5 TGTGCCAGCAGAGGGGACAGGGGGTCCTACGAGCAGTACTTC CASRGDRGSYEQYF
TRBJ2-5 few TRBD2 TRBV5-6 TGTGCCAGCAGCTTCCGGACTAGCGGGTTGTTGAAAGAGACCCAGTACTTC CASSFRTSGLLKETQYF
TRBJ1-2 . . TRBV7-2 TGTGCCAGCAGCTCCGACTGGACAAGCAACACCTTC CASSSDWTSNTF
TRBJ1-1 . . TRBV7-9 TGTGCCAGCAGCTCGAGCGCAGGGGCGGTGACTGAAGCTTTCTTT CASSSSAGAVTEAFF
TRBJ1-4 . . TRBV20-1 TGCAGTGCTAGAGGAGGAGTCGGAAAACTGTTTTTT CSARGGVGKLFF
TRBJ1-6 many . TRBV9 TGTGCCAGCAGCGGACAGGAGAATTCACCCCTCCACTTT CASSGQENSPLHF
TRBJ2-3 . . TRBV5-1 TGCGCCAGCAGCTTGGTCGGCTACCTTCAGGATACGCAGTATTTT CASSLVGYLQDTQYF
TRBJ2-1 . . TRBV4-1 TGCGCCAGCAGCCAGGATGGGGGAAAGTGCTACTACAATGAGCAGTTCTTC CASSQDGGKCYYNEQFF
TRBJ2-1 . . TRBV7-9 TGTGCCAGCAACTTAGGTCGGAGCTCCTACAATGAGCAGTTCTTC CASNLGRSSYNEQFF
TRBJ2-4 once . TRBV4-2 TGTGCCTGCAGCGAGGGCCGGGGTGTAGCCAAAAACATTCAGTACTTC CACSEGRGVAKNIQYF
TRBJ1-2 . . TRBV25-1 TGTGCCAGCAGTTCGACCCAGGGCGAAGTTGGCTACACCTTC CASSSTQGEVGYTF
TRBJ2-3 few TRBD1 TRBV6-2/TRBV6-3 TGTGCCAGCAGTCGACAGGGGGCCCCAGATACGCAGTATTTT CASSRQGAPDTQYF
TRBJ2-5 . TRBD2 TRBV6-1 TGTGCCAGCGGTCGACTAGCGGGGAGCCAAGAGACCCAGTACTTC CASGRLAGSQETQYF
TRBJ1-2 . TRBD1 TRBV20-1 TGCAGTGCTAGACTCGCTGGGACAGGTTATGGCTACACCTTC CSARLAGTGYGYTF
TRBJ1-2 once . TRBV12-3/TRBV12-4 TGTGCCAGCACCTCCGACGGGTCGGTCTACATCTTC CASTSDGSVYIF
TRBJ1-1 . . TRBV29-1 TGCAGCGTTGTGGGGTTGCGGATGAACACTGAAGCTTTCTTT CSVVGLRMNTEAFF
TRBJ2-1 few TRBD2 TRBV2 TGTGCCAGCGGGGCTAGCGGCGCATACAATGAGCAGTTCTTC CASGASGAYNEQFF
TRBJ1-6 . . TRBV7-9 TGTGCCAGCAGCTACAACGCCGGAGCTTCACCCCTCCACTTT CASSYNAGASPLHF
TRBJ2-5 . . TRBV9 TGTGCCAGCAGCTCTGGGGGGCTACAAGAGACCCAGTACTTC CASSSGGLQETQYF
TRBJ1-5 once TRBD1 TRBV20-1 TGCATTGCCCGGACAGGGAGCTGGGTTAGCAATCAGCCCCAGCATTTT CIARTGSWVSNQPQHF
TRBJ2-7 . . TRBV6-1 TGTGCCAGCTTGAGGGGTCGGTGGCCCTACGAGCAGTACTTC CASLRGRWPYEQYF
TRBJ1-3 . . TRBV2 TGTGCCAGCAGCGAACAGGGTGTCGGAAACACCATATATTTT CASSEQGVGNTIYF
TRBJ2-1 many TRBD2 TRBV5-1 TGCGCCAGCAGCGAGGGACTATTCGAGCAGTTCTTC CASSEGLFEQFF
TRBJ1-2 . . TRBV9 TGTGCCAGCAGCGTAGACACATATGGCTACACCTTC CASSVDTYGYTF
TRBJ2-1 few . TRBV2 TGTGCCAGCAGGCAACTAGCTCTCAGACACAATGAGCAGTTCTTC CASRQLALRHNEQFF
TRBJ1-6 few . TRBV25-1 TGTGCCAGCAGTGAATACCGCCCGGGAACCTATAATTCACCCCTCCACTTT CASSEYRPGTYNSPLHF
TRBJ1-2 few . TRBV21-1 TGTGCCAGCAGCATCGGGAGTTGGGACAGGGGGAGGCGTGGCTACACCTTC CASSIGSWDRGRRGYTF
TRBJ2-3 . . TRBV12-3/TRBV12-4 TGTGCCAGCAGTTTTCGAAACAGGGAGGGAGATATGCAGTATTTT CASSFRNREGDMQYF
TRBJ2-1 few . TRBV2 TGTGCCAGCATCGGACTCTACAATGAGCAGTTCTTC CASIGLYNEQFF
TRBJ1-1 once . TRBV5-1 TGCGCCAGCAGCTTGGGTGGCAGGGAAACTGAAGCTTTCTTT CASSLGGRETEAFF
TRBJ1-1 . . TRBV5-6 TGTGCCAGCAGTTATGTCGAGTCCGGAGGGACTGAAGCTTTCTTT CASSYVESGGTEAFF